What follows are 32 T cell receptor beta chains derived from one specimen sequenced in a study of Ad26.COV2.S vaccination and SARS-CoV-2 variants. Described treatment: about 20 received Ad26.COV2.S at low or high dose, single or two shots; 5 received placebo; per-sample allocation not given. Samples were taken on day 63 after the first vaccine or placebo injection. Data came from immunoSEQ multiplex PCR; TCRdb stores just in-frame clones and leaves some out. In the table there are under 600,000 clones, 89% of which are singletons. Specimen: peripheral blood, collected in a trial of Ad26.COV2.S vaccine versus placebo. All receptors derive from a person aged 18-65 years who received the Ad26.COV2.S COVID-19 vaccine or a placebo.

V gene TRBV28 combines with J gene TRBJ1-2, with 11 bases lining up with TRBD1. After removal of 5 bases from V and 6 bases from J, the junction contained 5 bases not matched to a gene. CDR1 and CDR2 (germline): MDHEN, SYDVKM. This CDR3 has 14 residues. This chain's CDR3 is CASSRTGGGHGYTF. CDR3 sequence (DNA): TGTGCCAGCAGTCGGACAGGGGGCGGACATGGCTACACCTTC.

The chain uses TRBV5-1 and TRBJ2-1; a weak D match, TRBD2 (6 bases). V lost 1 base to trimming and J lost 2 bases, with 22 bases between them. Germline V gene data show CDR1 as SGHRS and CDR2 as YFSETQ. The CDR3 length is 19 residues. CDR3 bases: TGCGCCAGCAGCTTGTACCACGTTTACGGCGGGGTCACCTACAATGAGCAGTTCTTC. This translates into CASSLYHVYGGVTYNEQFF.

The rearrangement uses TRBV18 and TRBJ2-7; D possibly matches TRBD1 or TRBD2 (5 bases each). The germline V gene encodes CDR1 KGHSH and CDR2 LQKENI. The V gene lost 5 bases and the J gene lost 2 bases, with 16 bases spanning the gap. This CDR3 is built from 15 residues. CDR3 amino acids: CASSAYYGTPYEQYF. The DNA for the CDR3 is TGTGCCAGCTCAGCCTATTACGGGACGCCCTACGAGCAGTACTTC.

V usage is TRBV3-1 (or the pseudogene TRBV3-2) and J usage is TRBJ1-5; no clear D. The CDR3 is 13 amino acids. The V end lost 2 bases, the J end lost 5 bases, and 7 bases lay between the germline ends. Germline-derived CDR1 and CDR2 are LGHDT and YNNKEL (reference sequence). CDR3 sequence reads: CASSQQNDQPQHF. CDR3 in DNA: TGTGCCAGCAGCCAACAAAATGATCAGCCCCAGCATTTT.

This chain joins TRBV4-1 and TRBJ2-7; unclear D gene. The CDR3 is 16 amino acids. Trimming took 1 base from V and 0 from J, leaving 13 bases between them. In germline, CDR1 is MGHRA, CDR2 YSYEKL. Written as DNA, the CDR3 is TGCGCCAGCAGCCAAGGAGAAGGCCCGAGCTCCTACGAGCAGTACTTC. It specifies CASSQGEGPSSYEQYF.

The CDR3 DNA sequence: TGTGCCAGCACCTCCCGGGGTCAGAACACCGGGGAGCTGTTTTTT. Protein product: CASTSRGQNTGELFF. This chain uses TRBV7-9 with TRBJ2-2, with D perhaps TRBD2 (5 bases). CDR3 length equals 15 residues. Trimming shortened V by 7 bases and J by 1 base, and 13 bases separated the two germline ends. The germline V gene encodes CDR1 SEHNR and CDR2 FQNEAQ (reference sequence). Full variable domain (rest looked up from reference TRBV7-9 and TRBJ2-2): DTGVSQNPRHKITKRGQNVTFRCDPISEHNRLYWYRQTLGQGPEFLTYFQNEAQLEKSRLLSDRFSAERPKGSFSTLEIQRTEQGDSAMYLCASTSRGQNTGELFFGEGSRLTVL.

The chain recombines TRBV11-2 with TRBJ2-7; 9 positions match TRBD1. Germline assignment: CDR1 SGHAT and CDR2 FQNNGV. The junction had 6 bases not matched to a gene; V was cut back by 5 bases and J by 4 bases. This CDR3 is 14 amino acids long. In DNA, the CDR3 is TGTGCCAGCAGCCCAAGACAGGGGGGTTACGAGCAGTACTTC. The encoded protein is CASSPRQGGYEQYF.

This rearrangement joins TRBV12-3 or TRBV12-4 to TRBJ1-3, with no clear D. Trimming shortened V by 1 base and J by 9 bases, and 7 bases separated the two germline ends. The length of the CDR3 is 12 residues. The CDR3 sequence: CASSLGTVTIYF. In nucleotides, the CDR3 is TGTGCCAGCAGTTTAGGCACGGTCACCATATATTTT.

CDR3 in DNA: TGTGCCAGCAGCTCCCTCCGGGGCAGCCGCCCCTACGAGCAGTACTTC. As protein: CASSSLRGSRPYEQYF. V gene TRBV11-2 combines with J gene TRBJ2-7; D is perhaps TRBD1 or TRBD2 (5 bases each). The CDR3 totals 16 residues. The germline gives CDR1 SGHAT, CDR2 FQNNGV. The ends were cut back, 4 bases at V and 2 bases at J, with 18 bases in the middle.

CDR3 region: CASSQGGYTDTQYF. The DNA for the CDR3 is TGCGCCAGCAGCCAAGGTGGTTACACAGATACGCAGTATTTT. The chain links TRBV4-1 to TRBJ2-3; D uncertain. This CDR3 has 14 amino acids. Germline assignment: CDR1 MGHRA and CDR2 YSYEKL. Trimming took 1 base from V and 2 from J, leaving 7 bases between them.

The chain links TRBV6-5 to TRBJ2-2; D gene uncertain. Trimming removed 5 bases from V and 3 bases from J, with 13 bases in between. CDR3 size: 15 residues. Germline V gene lookup returns CDR1 MNHEY and CDR2 SVGAGI. CDR3 sequence: CASSRGATYTGELFF. CDR3 sequence (DNA): TGTGCCAGCAGTCGTGGCGCTACATACACCGGGGAGCTGTTTTTT.

V and J are TRBV5-1 and TRBJ2-3; either TRBD1 or TRBD2 may fit D (5 bases each). The CDR3 covers 14 residues. Germline CDR1 and CDR2: SGHRS and YFSETQ. Trimming took off 0 bases at V and 5 bases at J, with 10 bases between the two ends. The CDR3 sequence is CASSLGGSEDTQYF. CDR3 DNA sequence: TGCGCCAGCAGCTTGGGGGGGTCGGAAGATACGCAGTATTTT.

The CDR3 reads CASSMTQGNRRKLFF. In DNA, the CDR3 is TGTGCCAGCAGCATGACACAGGGAAATCGTAGAAAACTGTTTTTT. This chain connects TRBV7-2 to TRBJ1-4, with D perhaps TRBD1 (6 bases). The V gene lost 5 bases and the J gene lost 10 bases, with 20 bases spanning the gap. Germline V lookup: CDR1 SGHTA, CDR2 FQGNSA. The CDR3 spans 15 residues.

The chain combines TRBV10-3 with TRBJ1-4, with a weak D call TRBD1 (6 bases). V was pared by 4 bases and J by 3 bases, with 9 bases between. This CDR3 is built from 14 residues. CDR1 ENHRY and CDR2 SYGVKD come from the germline V gene. The CDR3: CAISAGAANEKLFF. CDR3 nucleotide sequence: TGTGCCATCAGTGCAGGGGCGGCTAATGAAAAACTGTTTTTT.

This chain joins TRBV19 and TRBJ2-7; D tentatively reads TRBD1 or TRBD2 (5 bases each). Trimming took 3 bases from V and 1 from J, leaving 10 bases between them. Germline V gene sequence: CDR1 LNHDA, CDR2 SQIVND (reference sequence). The CDR3 has 14 residues. In DNA, the CDR3 is TGTGCCAGTAGTATGGGACGGAAATCCTACGAGCAGTACTTC. Encoded protein: CASSMGRKSYEQYF.

The table lists this clone with a count of one. The genes are TRBV11-2 and TRBJ2-2; possibly TRBD1 or TRBD2 for D (6 bases each). The germline V gene has CDR1 SGHAT and CDR2 FQNNGV. The CDR3 covers 16 residues. The V and J ends lost 5 bases and 2 bases respectively, with 15 bases between them. For the CDR3, the DNA is TGTGCCAGCAGCCCCACTTTGGGGGGCAACACCGGGGAGCTGTTTTTT. Its protein is CASSPTLGGNTGELFF.

DNA for the CDR3: TGCAGCGTTGAAGTTACCCAGGGGACTGGGGCCAACGTCCTGACTTTC. Its protein is CSVEVTQGTGANVLTF. The chain is built from TRBV29-1 and TRBJ2-6; TRBD1 might be the D (6 bases). V was shortened by 1 base and J by 2 bases, with 12 bases between the two germline ends. In germline, CDR1 is SQVTM, CDR2 ANQGSEA. The CDR3 consists of 16 residues. Drawing the rest from reference TRBV29-1 and TRBJ2-6, the complete variable domain is SAVISQKPSRDICQRGTSLTIQCQVDSQVTMMFWYRQQPGQSLTLIATANQGSEATYESGFVIDKFPISRPNLTFSTLTVSNMSPEDSSIYLCSVEVTQGTGANVLTFGAGSRLTVL.

The chain carries TRBV19 and TRBJ1-5; D is perhaps TRBD1 (5 bases). This CDR3 is 18 amino acids long. CDR1 and CDR2 from the germline V gene are LNHDA and SQIVND (reference sequence). V was trimmed by 10 bases and J by 1 base, leaving 26 bases between them. CDR3 region: CATKTSPGSVGSNQPQHF. The CDR3 DNA is TGTGCCACGAAAACCTCACCAGGGTCAGTTGGAAGCAATCAGCCCCAGCATTTT.

This clone has just a few counts. CDR3 sequence (DNA): TGTGCCAGTAACCCGCGGGGACAAAACACTGAAGCTTTCTTT. Protein: CASNPRGQNTEAFF. This rearrangement joins TRBV2 to TRBJ1-1, with a weak D call TRBD1 (6 bases). CDR1 and CDR2 from the germline V gene are SNHLY and FYNNEI. Trimming shortened V by 9 bases and J by 2 bases, and 16 bases separated the two germline ends. The CDR3 loop spans 14 amino acids.

The V gene is TRBV10-3, the J gene TRBJ2-1, with a tentative D call TRBD2 (6 bases). The ends were cut back, 0 bases at V and 6 bases at J, with 12 bases in the middle. Germline loops: CDR1 ENHRY, CDR2 SYGVKD. CDR3 size: 15 residues. The CDR3 protein is CAISESSGASNEQFF. The CDR3 coding sequence is TGTGCCATCAGTGAGTCTTCGGGAGCAAGCAATGAGCAGTTCTTC.

The rearrangement uses TRBV7-3 and TRBJ2-1, with 9 nucleotides matching TRBD2. V lost 4 bases, J lost 3 bases, and 7 bases stayed unmatched. The CDR3 has 16 amino acids. Germline CDR1 is SGHTA and CDR2 is FQGTGA. CDR3 bases: TGTGCCAGCAGCTCAATCCGACTAGCGGACTACAATGAGCAGTTCTTC. This gives the protein CASSSIRLADYNEQFF. The variable domain in full, with the rest retrieved from reference TRBV7-3 and TRBJ2-1, is GAGVSQTPSNKVTEKGKYVELRCDPISGHTALYWYRQSLGQGPEFLIYFQGTGAADDSGLPNDRFFAVRPEGSVSTLKIQRTERGDSAVYLCASSSIRLADYNEQFFGPGTRLTVL.

The rearrangement joins TRBV7-8 to TRBJ2-6; 7 nucleotides agree with TRBD2. CDR3 size: 16 residues. CDR1 is SGHVS, CDR2 FQNEAQ, per germline. V was pared by 8 bases and J by 0 bases, with 7 bases of the junction left unmatched. The CDR3 here is CASRRDYLSGANVLTF. CDR3 in DNA: TGTGCCAGCCGACGGGACTACCTCTCTGGGGCCAACGTCCTGACTTTC.

The chain recombines TRBV27 with TRBJ2-4; possible D gene TRBD2, 6 bases. CDR3 length equals 13 residues. V was shortened by 8 bases and J by 6 bases, with 14 bases between the two germline ends. Germline CDR1 is MNHEY and CDR2 is SMNVEV (reference sequence). The CDR3 sequence is CASAGQGLNIQYF. The DNA for the CDR3 is TGTGCCAGCGCGGGGCAGGGCTTAAACATTCAGTACTTC.

The CDR3 DNA reads as TGTGCCAGCAGGCTCGGAACGGAGACCCAGTACTTC. This sequence encodes CASRLGTETQYF. This chain links TRBV7-9 with TRBJ2-5, with D unclear. This CDR3 spans 12 amino acids. Germline V gene data show CDR1 as SEHNR and CDR2 as FQNEAQ (reference sequence). Trimming pared 6 bases from V and 5 bases from J, leaving 10 bases between.

The V and J genes are TRBV14 and TRBJ2-1, with D possibly TRBD1 on 5 matching bases. The germline CDR1 and CDR2 sequences are SGHDN and FVKESK. The CDR3 length is 16 residues. V dropped 3 bases and J dropped 2 bases, with 14 bases sitting between them. In nucleotides, the CDR3 is TGTGCCAGCAGCCATATTGGTGGGGCCCCCTACAATGAGCAGTTCTTC. Translation gives CASSHIGGAPYNEQFF.

The rearrangement joins TRBV4-3 to TRBJ2-1; D is possibly TRBD1 (6 bases). The CDR3 covers 16 residues. Trimming left V 0 bases short and J 1 base short, with 10 bases between. CDR1 and CDR2 (germline): LGHNA, YSLEER. CDR3 coding DNA: TGCGCCAGCAGCCAAGAATTCAGGGGTTCCTACAATGAGCAGTTCTTC. Translating it yields CASSQEFRGSYNEQFF.

V is TRBV28 and J is TRBJ2-6; D is possibly TRBD1 or TRBD2 (6 bases each). The CDR3 covers 17 residues. Trimming took 3 bases from V and 1 from J, leaving 13 bases between them. Germline V CDR1 and CDR2: MDHEN, SYDVKM. DNA for the CDR3: TGTGCCAGCAGTTTTGGGGGGCGGATTTCTGGGGCCAACGTCCTGACTTTC. As protein: CASSFGGRISGANVLTF.

The chain recombines TRBV27 with TRBJ1-2, with a weak D call TRBD1 (5 bases). Germline values: CDR1 MNHEY, CDR2 SMNVEV (reference sequence). The V end lost 5 bases, the J end lost 4 bases, and 14 bases lay between the germline ends. The CDR3 runs 14 residues. The CDR3 bases are TGTGCCAGCAGTCGAGGCCGGGACTCCTATGGCTACACCTTC. This codes for CASSRGRDSYGYTF.

This chain uses TRBV4-1 with TRBJ2-2; D call uncertain. Trimming removed 1 base from V and 2 bases from J, with 17 bases in between. Germline V gives CDR1 MGHRA, CDR2 YSYEKL. This CDR3 has 18 amino acids. The CDR3 DNA is TGCGCCAGCAGCCAAGTTCCGGACCGTAGACTTAACACCGGGGAGCTGTTTTTT. Its translation is CASSQVPDRRLNTGELFF.

This chain links TRBV19 with TRBJ2-5; TRBD2 aligns across 11 bases. CDR1 and CDR2 (germline): LNHDA, SQIVND (reference sequence). The CDR3 covers 18 residues. Unmatched junction bases numbered 14, after V lost 7 bases and J lost 1 base. CDR3 sequence (DNA): TGTGCCAGTACCGTAGCGGGAGGGCCCTGGGCCCTCCAAGAGACCCAGTACTTC. Protein sequence: CASTVAGGPWALQETQYF.

The chain links TRBV24-1 to TRBJ2-3; D is unresolved. This CDR3 contains 15 residues. Germline V gene data show CDR1 as KGHDR and CDR2 as SFDVKD. The V gene lost 3 bases and the J gene lost 2 bases, with 11 bases spanning the gap. This CDR3 reads CATSDLWQNTDTQYF. The CDR3, as DNA: TGTGCCACCAGTGATCTTTGGCAGAACACAGATACGCAGTATTTT.

This chain connects TRBV2 to TRBJ1-5; possibly TRBD1 for D (5 bases). The CDR3 is 12 amino acids. The germline V gene encodes CDR1 SNHLY and CDR2 FYNNEI. The V gene lost 6 bases and the J gene lost 3 bases, with 6 bases spanning the gap. CDR3: CASRGDNQPQHF. The DNA for the CDR3 is TGTGCCAGCAGGGGGGACAATCAGCCCCAGCATTTT.